This TCR beta chain derives from a study of cytomegalovirus exposure and HLA in healthy donors. Remarks on this clone: Its specificity is not known.

V trimming: 1 base; J trimming: 5 bases; junction bases outside the gene matches: 1. The CDR3 length is 13 residues. The germline V gene encodes CDR1 MGHRA and CDR2 YSYEKL. Whole-study results and caveats: The investigators catalogued 150 to 200 TCR beta chains as cytomegalovirus-associated. The classifier reportedly diagnosed cytomegalovirus status with high sensitivity and specificity. By HLA locus, TCR association rates varied in a later analysis, with DRB1 showing the most and HLA-C the fewest.

PCR employed 60 Vbeta and 13 Jbeta primers. Sequencing used immunoSEQ multiplex PCR; TCRdb keeps in-frame clones, though not all of them. The data show 130,000 or so clones, with 60% to 85% seen just once and under 3.5% held by the top ten. The TCR sequence derives from a man younger than 40 in good health and CMV-seronegative. Input material: PBMCs. The chain links TRBV4-1 to TRBJ2-5; 7 positions match TRBD1. CDR3 DNA sequence: TGCGCCAGCAGCCAAGTCAGGGGGGAGACCCAGTACTTC. This sequence encodes CASSQVRGETQYF.